Presented here are 32 T cell receptor beta chains from one specimen sequenced in a study of blood T cell repertoires in COVID-19. Method: immunoSEQ multiplex PCR; TCRdb's copy keeps in-frame clones and lacks some. The sample shows fewer than 300,000 clones, approximately 80% of them seen only once. Specimen: PBMCs or T cells enriched from blood (not recorded which). The source is a man aged 40-49 years who had been exposed to COVID-19.

The chain employs TRBV7-9 and TRBJ1-1, with TRBD1 as a possible D gene (6 bases). The length of the CDR3 is 11 residues. Trimming stripped 8 bases from V and 6 bases from J, with 10 bases between. Germline CDR1 reads SEHNR; CDR2 reads FQNEAQ (reference sequence). CDR3 sequence: CASGQISEAFF. For the CDR3, the DNA is TGTGCCAGCGGACAGATATCTGAAGCTTTCTTT.

The chain has TRBV4-1 and TRBJ2-6, with D possibly being TRBD1 (5 bases). The CDR3 consists of 16 residues. Germline V gene sequence: CDR1 MGHRA, CDR2 YSYEKL. Trimming removed 4 bases from V and 3 bases from J, with 13 bases in between. CDR3 DNA sequence: TGCGCCAGCAGCCCAGTCCCAGGGCGTGGGGCCAACGTCCTGACTTTC. Translated: CASSPVPGRGANVLTF.

CDR3 loop: CASSTTQKLAGTYEQYF. Written as DNA, the CDR3 is TGTGCCAGCAGCACGACACAGAAGCTAGCGGGGACCTACGAGCAGTACTTC. V is TRBV21-1 and J is TRBJ2-7; the table's D call, TRBD2, has no DNA check behind it. TRBV21-1 constitutes a pseudogene. CDR3 length: 17 amino acids.

V usage is TRBV5-1 and J usage is TRBJ2-1; TRBD2 aligns across 8 bases. With V trimmed by 2 bases and J by 7 bases, 5 bases remained unmatched. Germline V CDR1 and CDR2: SGHRS, YFSETQ. The CDR3 extends over 14 amino acids. CDR3 sequence: CASSLAGTRNEQFF. DNA of the CDR3: TGCGCCAGCAGCTTAGCCGGGACTAGGAATGAGCAGTTCTTC.

This rearrangement joins TRBV29-1 to TRBJ2-6; D ambiguous. The CDR3 extends over 14 amino acids. Germline CDR1 reads SQVTM; CDR2 reads ANQGSEA. Trimming left V 4 bases short and J 0 bases short, with 7 bases between. The CDR3 reads CSVVLYSGANVLTF. CDR3 bases: TGCAGCGTTGTTCTTTACTCTGGGGCCAACGTCCTGACTTTC.

The chain couples TRBV27 to TRBJ2-5; 7 bases are shared with TRBD2. CDR3 size: 15 residues. The germline V gene encodes CDR1 MNHEY and CDR2 SMNVEV (reference sequence). The V gene end was trimmed by 6 bases and the J gene end by 7 bases; junction bases not matched to a gene: 14. The CDR3: CASSQSGEGAGTQYF. The CDR3 DNA reads TGTGCCAGCAGCCAGAGCGGGGAGGGTGCTGGGACCCAGTACTTC.

The chain carries TRBV7-8 and TRBJ1-6; D ambiguous. Trimming shortened V by 2 bases and J by 2 bases, and 7 bases separated the two germline ends. There are 15 residues in the CDR3. Germline V gene data show CDR1 as SGHVS and CDR2 as FQNEAQ. The chain's CDR3 is CASSLRRAYNSPLHF. The CDR3 DNA follows: TGTGCCAGCAGCTTAAGGAGAGCCTATAATTCACCCCTCCACTTT.

V usage is TRBV18 and J usage is TRBJ1-5; 12 nucleotides line up with TRBD1. V was pared by 4 bases and J by 1 base, with 17 bases of the junction left unmatched. Germline CDR1 is KGHSH and CDR2 is LQKENI. This CDR3 has 21 residues. CDR3 DNA sequence: TGTGCCAGCTCACACATCGCGCCGGGACAGGGGGCGCGGGCGAGCAATCAGCCCCAGCATTTT. It codes for CASSHIAPGQGARASNQPQHF.

The rearrangement uses TRBV3-1 (or the pseudogene TRBV3-2) and TRBJ2-7; 16 bases align to TRBD2. The germline V gene encodes CDR1 LGHDT and CDR2 YNNKEL (reference sequence). J gave up 9 bases and V 1 base, and 6 bases lay outside the gene matches. The CDR3 consists of 16 residues. The CDR3 spells CASSQGGTSGRAGQYF. The CDR3 bases are TGTGCCAGCAGCCAAGGCGGGACTAGCGGGAGGGCCGGGCAGTACTTC.

The chain joins TRBV5-4 to TRBJ2-7, with a weak D call TRBD2 (7 bases). V lost 2 bases and J 4 bases, leaving 19 bases between the germline ends. Germline-derived CDR1 and CDR2 are SGHNT and YYREEE (reference sequence). There are 16 residues in the CDR3. The CDR3 region is CASSFGGGRGSYEQYF. CDR3 DNA: TGTGCCAGCAGCTTTGGGGGGGGCCGCGGGAGTTACGAGCAGTACTTC.

V and J are TRBV3-1 (or the pseudogene TRBV3-2) and TRBJ2-5; the match to TRBD2 covers 7 bases. CDR3 length: 17 residues. V shed 2 bases and J 5 bases; nucleotides not matched to a gene: 14. The V gene's germline CDR1 is LGHDT and CDR2 YNNKEL (reference sequence). CDR3 amino acids: CASSQNWGGSGRETQYF. Here the CDR3 DNA reads TGTGCCAGCAGCCAAAATTGGGGCGGCTCCGGGAGGGAGACCCAGTACTTC.

The rearrangement joins TRBV12-3 or TRBV12-4 to TRBJ2-1, with 10 bases fitting TRBD2. Trimming removed 8 bases from V and 8 bases from J; junction bases left unmatched: 3. This CDR3 is built from 12 residues. The CDR3 bases are TGTGCCAGCTTACTAGCGGGATATGAGCAGTTCTTC. Protein sequence: CASLLAGYEQFF.

The rearrangement joins TRBV15 to TRBJ2-1, with TRBD2 identical over 8 bases. Unmatched junction bases numbered 20, after V lost 3 bases and J lost 4 bases. The CDR3 contains 20 residues. Germline V gives CDR1 LNHNV, CDR2 YYDKDF (reference sequence). Written as DNA, the CDR3 is TGTGCCACCAGCAGTCGGTCTAGCGGGTCGGAGGGGGGAGTTTACAATGAGCAGTTCTTC. It codes for CATSSRSSGSEGGVYNEQFF.

This rearrangement joins TRBV10-3 to TRBJ1-4, with D possibly matching TRBD1 (5 bases). Germline V gene data show CDR1 as ENHRY and CDR2 as SYGVKD. The V end lost 10 bases, the J end lost 5 bases, and 14 bases lay between the germline ends. The CDR3 has 13 amino acids. The CDR3 sequence is CATRDSGNEKLFF. In DNA form, the CDR3 reads TGTGCCACCCGGGACTCAGGGAATGAAAAACTGTTTTTT.

The J gene is TRBJ2-7, the V gene TRBV5-6; D is possibly TRBD2 (5 bases). V was pared by 2 bases and J by 6 bases, with 18 bases between. The CDR3 runs 15 residues. Germline loops: CDR1 SGHDT, CDR2 YYEEEE. The CDR3 region is CASSLIGIRTVEQYF. The CDR3 DNA sequence: TGTGCCAGCAGCTTAATCGGGATCAGAACGGTCGAGCAGTACTTC.

The chain uses TRBV11-2 and TRBJ2-1; D remains ambiguous. CDR3 length equals 13 residues. The V end lost 4 bases, the J end lost 7 bases, and 11 bases lay between the germline ends. Per germline, CDR1 SGHAT and CDR2 FQNNGV. For the CDR3, the DNA is TGTGCCAGCAGCTCTAACTACCGAAATGAGCAGTTCTTC. This translates into CASSSNYRNEQFF.

The rearrangement links TRBV3-1 (or the pseudogene TRBV3-2) to TRBJ2-3, with no clear D. Germline loops: CDR1 LGHDT, CDR2 YNNKEL (reference sequence). Trimming took 1 base from V and 1 from J, leaving 12 bases between them. This CDR3 spans 16 amino acids. DNA for the CDR3: TGTGCCAGCAGCCAAGTTTCGCGGCGACGCACAGATACGCAGTATTTT. Its translation: CASSQVSRRRTDTQYF.

The rearrangement joins TRBV18 to TRBJ2-7, with D perhaps matching TRBD1 (6 bases). The CDR3 totals 12 residues. Germline-derived CDR1 and CDR2 are KGHSH and LQKENI. The ends were cut back, 2 bases at V and 6 bases at J, with 8 bases in the middle. Written as DNA, the CDR3 is TGTGCCAGCTCACCAAGCAGGGGCGAGCAGTACTTC. This sequence encodes CASSPSRGEQYF.

The chain combines TRBV20-1 with TRBJ1-5, with 7 bases aligning to TRBD1. This CDR3 spans 14 amino acids. The V gene end was trimmed by 3 bases and the J gene end by 4 bases; junction bases not matched to a gene: 6. Germline V gene sequence: CDR1 DFQATT, CDR2 SNEGSKA (reference sequence). CDR3 amino acids: CSASWDRSNQPQHF. Here the CDR3 DNA reads TGCAGTGCTAGTTGGGACAGAAGTAATCAGCCCCAGCATTTT.

This clone was counted once. The chain combines TRBV6-4 with TRBJ1-4; no definite D call. The V gene's germline CDR1 is MRHNA and CDR2 SNTAGT. The V end lost 4 bases, the J end lost 4 bases, and 10 bases lay between the germline ends. The CDR3 extends over 14 amino acids. The CDR3 region has the DNA TGTGCCAGCAGTGCCAGCCCGGGTAATGAAAAACTGTTTTTT. As protein: CASSASPGNEKLFF.

This chain uses TRBV6-5 with TRBJ2-3; 7 bases align to TRBD2. The CDR3 contains 14 residues. The ends lost 7 bases at V and 6 bases at J; junction bases unmatched: 10. Germline CDR1 reads MNHEY; CDR2 reads SVGAGI. In DNA form, the CDR3 reads TGTGCCAGCATCGAGCCCCGGCGGGGGGATACGCAGTATTTT. Translated: CASIEPRRGDTQYF.

On this clone: One end of the junction is discordant with germline, which a read error may explain. The sample carries other DNA sequences with the same CDR3. The gene calls are TRBV10-3 and TRBJ2-7; 7 bases are shared with TRBD2. The CDR3 loop spans 16 amino acids. Germline CDR1 reads ENHRY; CDR2 reads SYGVKD. The CDR3 loop is CAISQDGGSSSYEQYF. The DNA for the CDR3 is TGTGCCATCAGCCAGGACGGGGGGTCGAGCTCCTACGAGCAGTATTTC.

The gene calls are TRBV29-1 and TRBJ1-5; 10 positions match TRBD1. Germline CDR1 reads SQVTM; CDR2 reads ANQGSEA. Unmatched junction bases numbered 10, after V lost 7 bases and J lost 7 bases. This CDR3 is built from 14 residues. In DNA form, the CDR3 reads TGCAGCGCCGGAGAGGACAGGGGGAAACAGCCCCAGCATTTT. Translated: CSAGEDRGKQPQHF.

This clone has just one count. V gene TRBV7-3 combines with J gene TRBJ2-3; D remains unclear. Germline V gives CDR1 SGHTA, CDR2 FQGTGA. The CDR3 runs 15 residues. V was trimmed by 2 bases and J by 4 bases, leaving 13 bases between them. CDR3: CASSLGVATADTQYF. The DNA for the CDR3 is TGTGCCAGCAGCTTAGGAGTTGCTACGGCAGATACGCAGTATTTT.

V usage is TRBV5-6 and J usage is TRBJ1-2; D not resolved. Germline V gives CDR1 SGHDT, CDR2 YYEEEE. The CDR3 is 14 residues long. V was trimmed by 4 bases and J by 3 bases, leaving 13 bases between them. This CDR3 reads CASSPPWRDYGYTF. The CDR3 nucleotides are TGTGCCAGCAGCCCCCCCTGGAGAGACTATGGCTACACCTTC.

V usage is TRBV28 and J usage is TRBJ1-4; possible D gene TRBD1, 6 bases. Germline assignment: CDR1 MDHEN and CDR2 SYDVKM. There are 14 residues in the CDR3. Trimming removed 4 bases from V and 5 bases from J, with 11 bases in between. The CDR3: CASSSGQMNEKLFF. For the CDR3, the DNA is TGTGCCAGCAGTTCAGGACAGATGAATGAAAAACTGTTTTTT.

The V call is TRBV11-3, the J call TRBJ2-3, with unresolved D. V was cut by 3 bases and J by 1 base, with 8 bases left in between. The V gene's germline CDR1 is SGHNT and CDR2 YENEEA. The CDR3 spans 14 residues. CDR3 in DNA: TGTGCCAGCAGCTTTCTAGGCGGCACAGATACGCAGTATTTT. Protein: CASSFLGGTDTQYF.

The chain uses TRBV2 and TRBJ1-2; TRBD1 might be the D (5 bases). Trimming removed 7 bases from V and 4 bases from J, with 16 bases in between. The CDR3 covers 14 residues. Germline V lookup: CDR1 SNHLY, CDR2 FYNNEI. DNA of the CDR3: TGTGCCAGCACCTTAGGGGCGCTTGCCTATGGCTACACCTTC. It encodes CASTLGALAYGYTF.

This clone was found a few times. This CDR3 is also generated by other DNA sequences in the sample. The J gene is TRBJ2-1, the V gene TRBV11-2, with D possibly being TRBD1 (6 bases). In germline, CDR1 is SGHAT, CDR2 FQNNGV. The CDR3 is made up of 16 amino acids. V gave up 4 bases and J gave up 0 bases, with 13 bases separating them. The chain's CDR3 is CASSSRADSSYNEQFF. Here the CDR3 DNA reads TGTGCCAGCAGCTCCCGGGCGGACAGCTCCTACAATGAGCAGTTCTTC.

This chain connects TRBV11-3 to TRBJ1-1; TRBD1 might be the D (6 bases). Trimming stripped 4 bases from V and 7 bases from J, with 13 bases between. The CDR3 has 13 amino acids. The germline V gene encodes CDR1 SGHNT and CDR2 YENEEA. The CDR3 protein is CASSSGASDEAFF. CDR3 coding DNA: TGTGCCAGCAGCTCAGGGGCTTCGGATGAAGCTTTCTTT.

This chain connects TRBV5-6 to TRBJ2-5; 9 bases map to TRBD1. The CDR3 totals 13 residues. After removal of 4 bases from V and 4 bases from J, the junction contained 2 bases not matched to a gene. Germline CDR1 is SGHDT and CDR2 is YYEEEE. The CDR3 DNA reads as TGTGCCAGCAGCGGGGGACAGGGAGAGACCCAGTACTTC. Protein: CASSGGQGETQYF.

This chain joins TRBV24-1 and TRBJ2-1, with TRBD2 matching 14 bases. After removal of 9 bases from V and 6 bases from J, the junction contained 15 bases not matched to a gene. This CDR3 has 18 residues. Germline CDR1 and CDR2: KGHDR and SFDVKD. The CDR3 coding sequence is TGTGCCACCGGGACCGGGACTAGCGGGAGAGTAAGGTTCAATGAGCAGTTCTTC. Translation: CATGTGTSGRVRFNEQFF.